The clone carrying this TCR beta chain was observed once. The target antigen is unknown. This entry is derived from a study of glioma-infiltrating T cells after dendritic cell vaccination. Study at large: Patients had newly diagnosed or recurrent glioblastoma and received dendritic cell vaccines. Patients received three intradermal dendritic cell vaccine injections at biweekly intervals. Broader study findings: Higher pretreatment TIL content predicted longer progression-free time and survival.

Assay: immunoSEQ multiplex PCR; the TCRdb copy retains only in-frame clones and omits some. This sample has roughly 83,000 clones, with 85% to 90% found just once. This TCR was recovered from a human donor with glioblastoma. The sample was blood, taken before dendritic cell vaccination.

CDR3 sequence reads: CASSFGGNTEAFF. The DNA of the CDR3 is TGTGCCAGCAGCTTTGGAGGGAACACTGAAGCTTTCTTT. The genes are TRBV7-3 and TRBJ1-1; D is unclear. CDR3 length: 13 amino acids. The V end was cut by 3 bases, the J end by 1 base, with 6 bases between. Germline CDR1 and CDR2: SGHTA and FQGTGA.